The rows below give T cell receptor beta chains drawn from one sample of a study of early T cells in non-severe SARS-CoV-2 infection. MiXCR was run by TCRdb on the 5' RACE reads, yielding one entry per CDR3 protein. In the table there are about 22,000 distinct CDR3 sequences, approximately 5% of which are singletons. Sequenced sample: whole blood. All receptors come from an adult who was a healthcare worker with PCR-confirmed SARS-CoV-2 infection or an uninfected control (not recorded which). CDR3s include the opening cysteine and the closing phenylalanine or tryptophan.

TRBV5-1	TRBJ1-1	CASSLADRTSNTEAFF
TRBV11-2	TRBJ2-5	CASLTGAKETQYF
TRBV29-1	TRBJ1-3	CSVYNSGNTIYF
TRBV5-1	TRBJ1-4	CASSLGGDNEKLFF
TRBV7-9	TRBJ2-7	CASSLGRSLEQYF
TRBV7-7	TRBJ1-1	CASSSGVNTEAFF
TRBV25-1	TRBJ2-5	CASSEWGIQETQYF
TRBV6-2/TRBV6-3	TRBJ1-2	CASTSPNYGYTF
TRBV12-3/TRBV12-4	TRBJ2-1	CASSLNSFGRPEQFF
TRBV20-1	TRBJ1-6	CSAAMYRSSYNSPLHF
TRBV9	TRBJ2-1	CASSVEGKDEQFF
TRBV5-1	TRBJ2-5	CASSAAPGAQETQYF
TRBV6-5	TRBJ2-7	CARVSGFHSYEQYF
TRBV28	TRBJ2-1	CASGWGDEQFF
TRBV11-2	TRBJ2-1	CASSSNGGEQFF
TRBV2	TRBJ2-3	CASSEIEGTNFF
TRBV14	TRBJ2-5	CASSPWTNQETQYF
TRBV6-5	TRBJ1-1	CASSKGQGWTEAFF
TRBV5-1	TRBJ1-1	CASSSGQANTEAFF
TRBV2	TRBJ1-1	CASSVPGGANTEAFF
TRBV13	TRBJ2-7	CASSFSGYEQYF
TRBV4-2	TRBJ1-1	CASSQEWDGNTEAFF
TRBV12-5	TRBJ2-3	CASGSSGTDTQYF
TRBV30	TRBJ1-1	CAPWWGGEMNTEAFF